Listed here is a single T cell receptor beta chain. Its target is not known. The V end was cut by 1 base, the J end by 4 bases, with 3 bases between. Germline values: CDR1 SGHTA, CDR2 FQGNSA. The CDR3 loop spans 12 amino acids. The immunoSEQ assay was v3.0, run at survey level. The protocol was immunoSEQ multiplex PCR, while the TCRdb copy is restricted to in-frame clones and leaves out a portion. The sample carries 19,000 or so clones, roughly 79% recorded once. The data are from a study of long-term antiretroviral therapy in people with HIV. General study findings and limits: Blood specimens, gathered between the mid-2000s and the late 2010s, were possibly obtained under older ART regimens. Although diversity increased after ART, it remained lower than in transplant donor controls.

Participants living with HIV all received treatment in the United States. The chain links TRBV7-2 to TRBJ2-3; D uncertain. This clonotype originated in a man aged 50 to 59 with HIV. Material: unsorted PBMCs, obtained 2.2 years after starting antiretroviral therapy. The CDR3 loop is CASSLVSDTQYF. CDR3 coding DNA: TGTGCCAGCAGCTTAGTCTCAGATACGCAGTATTTT.